What follows describes a single T cell receptor beta chain. What it binds is unknown. The CDR3 consists of 16 residues. J was trimmed by 4 bases and V by 4 bases; bases with no gene match: 12. Germline CDR1 is SGHRS and CDR2 is YFSETQ. This table comes from immunoSEQ multiplex PCR, and its TCRdb copy is limited to in-frame clones, with some not included. The data contain 750 to 950 clones, about 22% of them singletons. The data were taken from a study of T cells in localized non-small cell lung cancer. Study results and caveats: Appearances in adjacent lung were noted for a median 57 of the top 100 tumor clones. An association was observed between higher blood T cell density and longer overall survival. Analysis by sequencing included only one tumor region, so heterogeneity remains possible.

Free of atypia, the adjacent lung was collected at least 2 cm away from the tumor margin. This sequence originates from a man aged 40-75 years with stage I lung adenocarcinoma. This sequence joins TRBV5-1 and TRBJ1-1; TRBD1 matches at 8 bases. The specimen was normal lung tissue next to the tumor, collected before any cancer treatment. In nucleotides, the CDR3 is TGCGCCAGCAGCCTACCTTTCGGACAGGGTGGCACTGAAGCTTTCTTT. The encoded protein is CASSLPFGQGGTEAFF.